This T cell receptor beta chain was recovered during a study of shared clonotypes between healthy human individuals. Overall study: A couple of women and a few men aged 18 to 49 made up the donors.

It was 150 to 250 ng DNA, about 30,000 T cell genomes, that sorted-subset replicate PCRs used. Generated by immunoSEQ multiplex PCR, the TCRdb table keeps only in-frame clones and is missing some. There are about 670,000 clones in the sample; roughly 70% occur only once, and approximately 2% lies in the top ten. The sample was memory CD4+ T cells sorted from blood. Indicated subset: CD45RA-negative fraction. The TCR comes from a woman in her twenties or thirties in good health.

The chain's CDR3 is CASSLDNPYSGRYEQYF. DNA for the CDR3: TGTGCCAGCAGCTTAGATAATCCTTACAGCGGACGCTACGAGCAGTACTTC. This chain uses TRBV11-2 with TRBJ2-7; weak D call: TRBD2 (5 bases). V lost 0 bases, J lost 3 bases, and 18 bases lay in between. CDR1 is SGHAT, CDR2 FQNNGV, per germline. The CDR3 spans 17 residues.